This T cell receptor (beta chain) was profiled in a study of T cell responses to AZD1222 COVID-19 vaccine (dated by TCRdb to the early 2020s). As for the study more broadly: AZD1222 recipients given second doses at about 4 weeks or at about 12 weeks were pooled, since spike-specific TCR depth and breadth were not found to differ between the two schedules. Trial participants were enrolled by age into 18-55, 56-69 and 70-plus year subgroups, with roughly 150, 30 and 60 TCR-sequenced participants respectively. TCR sequencing covered some 250 trial participants: nearly 210 given two doses of AZD1222 and approximately 26 given two doses of MenACWY control vaccine. Overall study results and their limits: Conclusions about previously exposed vaccinees are limited, since just a handful of AZD1222 recipients were seropositive for SARS-CoV-2 at baseline. Reportedly, close to half of the unique spike-specific TCRs recognized epitopes lying outside the regions that are mutated in the B.1.351 and B.1.1.7 variants. Participants were mostly white British, with more females than males. The authors suggested clonal diversity may have been underestimated. The vaccine-associated CD4 TCRs covered the entire spike protein, and the dominant responses fell in regions 160-218 and 743-854. Because no samples from the day 14 peak response were available, repertoires could be characterized only after the peak T cell response. In the small 56-69-year group, the increase in depth fell short of significance, most likely because of low power. A significant rise in spike-specific TCR breadth and depth was observed after two AZD1222 doses relative to day 0 and relative to MenACWY recipients.

The CDR3 regions of human TCRbeta chains were analyzed by immunosequencing. As for the original processing: TCRs in the repertoires were compared against a reference library of SARS-CoV-2-specific TCRs that had been generated with the MIRA antigen-specificity platform. Breadth was defined as the fraction of unique TCRs that were SARS-CoV-2-associated. Depth was defined as the fraction of total T cells that were SARS-CoV-2-associated. Using the MIRA data, each spike-specific TCR was assigned both to the spike region to which the TCR was reactive and to a CD4 or CD8 class. Log10-transformed breadth and depth values were compared by one-way ANOVA with Sidak's multiple comparisons tests. The source is immuneACCESS, and TCRdb retained only in-frame sequences with V and J called. Part of the clones is not carried over; for the studies checked, unresolved V genes explain less than half of this, and the remainder is unexplained. Clonal size and the V and J genes are those of that table, whereas D and trimming came from the DNA. A total of 90,000 or so clones appear in this sample, 86% of them only once. Approximately 8% of the sample belongs to the ten largest clones.

The time point label for this specimen denotes: baseline before first vaccination. Samples from vaccinated people were obtained from the UK trials COV001 and COV002, which included a single-blind randomized controlled phase 2/3 trial of AZD1222 (ChAdOx1 nCoV-19) in healthy adults. Trial participant PBMC samples were collected at day 0 and day 28 after the second dose for TCRbeta chain sequencing. A word on this clone: Which antigen it targets is not known. Base-call qualities are not available, and no considerably larger clone is one nucleotide away.

Sequencing used peripheral blood, obtained on day 0 of AZD1222 vaccination. This TCR derives from an adult in good health.

CDR3 protein: CASSQGGASGPYEQYF. The DNA sequence is given as TGTGCCAGCAGCCAAGGGGGGGCTAGCGGTCCCTACGAGCAGTACTTC. The rearranged segments are TRBV4-2 and TRBJ2-7; possibly the D gene is TRBD2, per 7 matching bases. There are 16 amino acids in the CDR3, from cysteine to phenylalanine inclusive. The sequence is cut down to CDR3 DNA, 48 bases in frame from base 1. The germline V gene specifies LGHNA as CDR1 and YNFKEQ as CDR2. Trimming removed 1 base from V and 2 bases from J, leaving 15 bases between the germline ends.